This T cell receptor beta chain comes out of a study of PD-1 blockade in classical Hodgkin lymphoma (dated by TCRdb to 2020 to 2021). Regarding the research as a whole: Nivolumab dosing was 3 mg/kg intravenously every 2 weeks, continuing until either disease progression or unacceptable toxicity. The study used TCR beta sequencing and CyTOF to define a peripheral blood immune signature of response to PD-1 blockade in classical Hodgkin lymphoma.

Comment on this clone: Its antigen is not yet known. One base away there is no much larger clone; base qualities are not given.

The meaning of the sample's time point label: cycle 2 day 1 (C2D1) of nivolumab. Every trial patient had relapsed after autologous stem cell transplantation, and cohorts A, B and C differed in prior brentuximab vedotin exposure. A total of over 55 patients with relapsed/refractory classical Hodgkin lymphoma made up the trial cohort, and each patient's best overall response was complete response, partial response or progressive disease. Trial patients were treated with single-agent nivolumab in the multi-cohort phase II CheckMate 205 trial. An independent review committee assessed best overall response by applying the 2007 International Working Group response criteria. PBMCs from the trial were collected at three points: immediately before nivolumab initiation (C1D1), and during therapy at cycle 2 day 1 and cycle 4 day 1. After peripheral blood was drawn into 8 mL Vacutainer Cell Preparation Tubes, PBMCs were isolated by centrifugation and then cryopreserved.

The germline V gene gives CDR1 as SGHVS and CDR2 as FNYEAQ. The V end loses 0 bases and the J end loses 2 bases, and a stretch of 14 bases separates them. Its CDR3 holds 17 amino acids, cysteine through phenylalanine. Of the read, only the CDR3 DNA is kept; its 51 bases are in frame from base 1. Genomic DNA was extracted with the Qiagen DNeasy kit from unsorted PBMCs and from negatively selected CD4+ and CD8+ fractions. Using primers that anneal to V and J segments, immunoSEQ multiplex PCR amplified the TCR beta CDR3 regions. A synthetic immune receptor repertoire was used to minimize amplification bias, and remaining bias was computationally removed after sequencing. Regarding the original processing steps: Repertoire diversity was quantified as the Shannon entropy index using custom Python scripts. The unsorted, CD4+ and CD8+ repertoires were each analyzed separately, with the exception of combined analyses, where CD4+ and CD8+ sequences were merged in silico. Clonal expansion was defined as at least a 2-fold frequency increase after treatment relative to C1D1, with a pseudocount of 0.5 for undetected baseline clones. Clones with 0 or 1 copy at C1D1 were classified as singleton clones, and clones with 2 or more copies were classified as non-singleton clones. Clones expanded in unsorted samples were annotated as CD4+, CD8+ or unknown by matching protein sequences in sorted samples from the same patient. Wilcoxon tests on paired samples were used to test changes in diversity from C1D1 to C4D1. Entries here come from immuneACCESS through TCRdb and include only in-frame sequences with V and J called. Some clones fail to appear in such tables; in the studies checked, an unresolved V gene covers under half of the shortfall, and the cause of the remainder is unknown. D and trimming come from the DNA, and the V and J calls and clone size come from that table. In all, the sample holds some 43,000 clones, and 86% of those were seen once. The ten largest make up roughly 6% of the sample.

Broad study findings and their caveats: The study was restricted to a single clinical trial cohort, and the causes of repertoire differences, possibly disease activity or prior therapy, were left undefined. Trial patients achieving complete response had baseline diversity similar to newly diagnosed patients, whereas partial responders and progressors had significantly lower diversity. A significant rise by C4D1 was seen in CD4+ but not CD8+ TCR diversity (p=0.0027 vs p=0.16), with the rise being most apparent in complete responders (p=0.02). Baseline TCR diversity was reported as lower in newly diagnosed patients than in healthy donors, and lower still in relapsed/refractory patients. Diversity was lower in patients who began nivolumab less than 1 year after ASCT, so these patients were left out of later analyses to avoid confounding by immune reconstitution.

The receptor was derived from a human donor with classical Hodgkin lymphoma. This receptor chain uses TRBV7-6 and TRBJ1-3; the D gene is possibly TRBD1, with 5 bases matching. This specimen was peripheral blood mononuclear cells (PBMCs), taken before the second cycle of nivolumab. In nucleotide form, the sequence is TGTGCCAGCAGCTTAGCCGGGACGCTTCGGGCTGGAAACACCATATATTTT. This gives the protein CASSLAGTLRAGNTIYF.